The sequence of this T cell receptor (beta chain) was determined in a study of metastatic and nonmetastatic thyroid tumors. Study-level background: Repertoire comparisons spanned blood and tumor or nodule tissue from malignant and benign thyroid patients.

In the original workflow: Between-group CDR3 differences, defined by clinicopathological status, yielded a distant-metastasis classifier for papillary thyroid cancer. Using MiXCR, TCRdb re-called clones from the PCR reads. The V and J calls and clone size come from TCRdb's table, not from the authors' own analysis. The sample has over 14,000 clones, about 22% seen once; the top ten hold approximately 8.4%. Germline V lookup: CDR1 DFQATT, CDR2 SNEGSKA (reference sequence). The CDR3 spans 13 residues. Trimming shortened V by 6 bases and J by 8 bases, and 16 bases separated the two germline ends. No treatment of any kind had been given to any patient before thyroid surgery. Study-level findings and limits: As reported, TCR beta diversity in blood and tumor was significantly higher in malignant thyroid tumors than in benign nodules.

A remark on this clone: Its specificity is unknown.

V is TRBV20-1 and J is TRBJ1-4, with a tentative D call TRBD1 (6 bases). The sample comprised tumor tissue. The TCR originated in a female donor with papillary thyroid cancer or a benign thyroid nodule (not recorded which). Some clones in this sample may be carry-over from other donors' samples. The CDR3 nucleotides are TGCAGTGCGCCCAGGGGAGTGGGAGAAAAACTGTTTTTT. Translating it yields CSAPRGVGEKLFF.